This T cell receptor beta chain was sequenced in a study of cytomegalovirus exposure and HLA in healthy donors. Whole-study context: Earlier findings included about 120 million unique TCR beta sequences obtained from about 180 million T cells.

Concerning this clone itself: Its specificity is not known.

CDR1 is LNHDA, CDR2 SQIVND, per germline (reference sequence). The CDR3 loop spans 12 amino acids. Trimming shortened V by 3 bases and J by 4 bases, and 6 bases separated the two germline ends. Findings of the study overall: Prior analysis indicated that the majority of TCR beta V segments exhibited productivity approximately 87% or approximately 30% of the time.

With 60 Vbeta and 13 Jbeta primers, the PCR was carried out. Clones were read by immunoSEQ multiplex PCR, and TCRdb kept only the in-frame ones, dropping some. The sample holds 90,000 or so clones, more than 75% seen once. The sequencing input was PBMCs. The chain employs TRBV19 and TRBJ1-2; D call uncertain. The clonotype originates from a woman in her forties or fifties in good health and CMV-seropositive. CDR3 protein: CASSILGYGYTF. The CDR3 DNA is TGTGCCAGTAGTATTCTAGGCTATGGCTACACCTTC.